The T cell receptor beta chain described here comes from a study of long-term antiretroviral therapy in people with HIV. This clone was seen a handful of times. J was trimmed by 6 bases and V by 1 base; bases with no gene match: 5. The CDR3 loop spans 15 amino acids. Looked up from germline, CDR1 is LGHNA and CDR2 is YSLEER. An immunoSEQ assay, version v3.0, was performed at survey level. Sequencing set out to capture about 40,000-50,000 T-cell genomes per sample. Profiling relied on immunoSEQ multiplex PCR, and the TCRdb table lists in-frame clones only, not all of them. The data contain about 17,000 clones, approximately 79% of them singletons.

The rearrangement links TRBV4-3 to TRBJ2-1; 8 bases align to TRBD1. The TCR was taken from a man aged 30-40 years with HIV. The sample was unsorted PBMCs, taken at the start of antiretroviral therapy. CDR3 nucleotide sequence: TGCGCCAGCAGCCAAGGCAGGGGGCGAGGCAATGAGCAGTTCTTC. Translating gives CASSQGRGRGNEQFF.